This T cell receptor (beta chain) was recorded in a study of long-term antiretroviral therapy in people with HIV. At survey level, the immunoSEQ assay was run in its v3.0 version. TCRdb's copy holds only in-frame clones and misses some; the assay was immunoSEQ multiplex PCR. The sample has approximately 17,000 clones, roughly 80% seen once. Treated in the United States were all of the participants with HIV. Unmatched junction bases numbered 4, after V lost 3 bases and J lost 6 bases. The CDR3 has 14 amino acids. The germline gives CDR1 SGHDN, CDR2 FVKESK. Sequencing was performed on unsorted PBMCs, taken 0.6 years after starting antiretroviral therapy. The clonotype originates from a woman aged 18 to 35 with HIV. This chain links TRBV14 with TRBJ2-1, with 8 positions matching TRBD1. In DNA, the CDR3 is TGTGCCAGCAGCCATATAACAGGGGGCAATGAGCAGTTCTTC. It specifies CASSHITGGNEQFF.